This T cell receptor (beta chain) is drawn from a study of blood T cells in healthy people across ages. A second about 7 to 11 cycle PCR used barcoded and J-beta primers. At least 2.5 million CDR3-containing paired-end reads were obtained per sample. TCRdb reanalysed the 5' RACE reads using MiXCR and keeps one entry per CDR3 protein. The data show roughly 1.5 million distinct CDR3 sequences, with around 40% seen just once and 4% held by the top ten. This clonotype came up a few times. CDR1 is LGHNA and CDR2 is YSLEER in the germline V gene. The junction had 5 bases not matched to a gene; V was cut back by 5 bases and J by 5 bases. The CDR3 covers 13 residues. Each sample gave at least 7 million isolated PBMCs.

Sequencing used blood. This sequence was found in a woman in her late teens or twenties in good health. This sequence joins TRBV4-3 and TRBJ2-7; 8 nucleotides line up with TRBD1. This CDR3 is CASSAYRGDEQYF. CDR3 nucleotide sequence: TGCGCCAGCAGCGCGTACAGGGGGGACGAGCAGTACTTC.